The next 10 T cell receptor beta chains were all read from a single sample in a study of shared clonotypes between healthy human individuals (dated by TCRdb to about 2020). CD8 naive samples were CD45RO-negative cells positively selected for CCR7, giving a CD45RA+CCR7+ population that excluded TemRA cells. Libraries were constructed by the immunoSEQ multiplex PCR assay. The table was pulled from immuneACCESS by TCRdb, which kept in-frame rearrangements only. Such tables lose some clones; where checked, under half of the loss comes from unresolved V genes, and the rest has no known cause. In this sample the table shows about 800,000 clones, about 96% of which occur a single time. The ten largest clonotypes hold about 0.22% of the sample. Source material: naive CD8+ T cells sorted from blood. This specimen's cell subset or site label, interpreted: CD45RA+CCR7+. These receptors were taken from a man aged 25-45 years in good health.

The rearrangement links TRBV7-9 to TRBJ1-4, with 11 bases aligning to TRBD1. Germline V gene sequence: CDR1 SEHNR, CDR2 FQNEAQ (reference sequence). V was clipped by 5 bases and J by 6 bases; unmatched bases: 14. The CDR3 extends over 18 amino acids. The CDR3 reads CASSRGDRGSEDDEKLFF. The CDR3 DNA follows: TGTGCCAGCAGCCGCGGGGACAGGGGGTCCGAGGACGATGAAAAACTGTTTTTT.

The CDR3 is CASSESGQGTVYEQYF. DNA of the CDR3: TGCGCCAGCAGTGAGTCGGGACAGGGTACGGTATACGAGCAGTACTTC. The J gene is TRBJ2-7, the V gene TRBV10-2; 9 bases are a match to TRBD1. CDR3 length: 16 amino acids. The germline gives CDR1 WSHSY, CDR2 SAAADI. The trim removed 0 bases at V and 4 bases at J, leaving 7 bases unmatched.

The V gene is TRBV9, the J gene TRBJ2-6, with D unclear. V was cut by 4 bases and J by 0 bases, with 8 bases left in between. This CDR3 contains 15 residues. Looked up from germline, CDR1 is SGDLS and CDR2 is YYNGEE. In nucleotides, the CDR3 is TGTGCCAGCAGCCTAGGCCACTCTGGGGCCAACGTCCTGACTTTC. The encoded protein is CASSLGHSGANVLTF.

The genes are TRBV25-1 and TRBJ1-5; 11 nucleotides align to TRBD1. CDR1 MGHDK and CDR2 SYGVNS come from the germline V gene. Losses at the gene ends were 7 bases for V and 6 bases for J; bases not matched to a gene: 5. This CDR3 comprises 14 residues. Here the CDR3 reads CASKRTGGFQPQHF. The CDR3 DNA follows: TGTGCCAGCAAGAGGACAGGGGGCTTTCAGCCCCAGCATTTT.

This chain joins TRBV7-8 and TRBJ2-5; D possibly corresponds to TRBD1 (6 bases). Germline-derived CDR1 and CDR2 are SGHVS and FQNEAQ. V lost 3 bases, J lost 1 base, and 15 bases lay in between. The CDR3 contains 16 residues. CDR3 in DNA: TGTGCCAGCAGCTTGGAAAGGACAGAGAGCCAAGAGACCCAGTACTTC. Protein: CASSLERTESQETQYF. The full variable domain, with the rest looked up from reference TRBV7-8 and TRBJ2-5, is GAGVSQSPRYKVAKRGQDVALRCDPISGHVSLFWYQQALGQGPEFLTYFQNEAQLDKSGLPSDRFFAERPEGSVSTLKIQRTQQEDSAVYLCASSLERTESQETQYFGPGTRLLVL.

The chain employs TRBV7-8 and TRBJ1-4; 8 positions match TRBD1. Germline V gene data show CDR1 as SGHVS and CDR2 as FQNEAQ. The length of the CDR3 is 16 residues. The junction had 5 bases not matched to a gene; V was cut back by 5 bases and J by 0 bases. In DNA, the CDR3 is TGTGCCAGCAGCCCCCGGACAGGGTCAACTAATGAAAAACTGTTTTTT. Protein sequence: CASSPRTGSTNEKLFF.

The CDR3 loop is CASSLYLAGGRTGELFF. CDR3 DNA: TGTGCCAGCAGCTTATACCTAGCGGGAGGAAGAACCGGGGAGCTGTTTTTT. The chain couples TRBV7-9 to TRBJ2-2, with 11 bases that match TRBD2. The germline gives CDR1 SEHNR, CDR2 FQNEAQ (reference sequence). The V and J ends lost 2 bases and 5 bases, in that order; junction bases with no gene match: 7. The CDR3 length is 17 residues.

The genes are TRBV11-2 and TRBJ2-7; D possibly uses TRBD1 or TRBD2 (6 bases each). Germline V gene sequence: CDR1 SGHAT, CDR2 FQNNGV. The CDR3 extends over 16 amino acids. V shed 1 base and J shed 1 base, with 14 bases lying between them. The CDR3 nucleotides are TGTGCCAGCAGCTTAGGCCCGACAGGAGGGTCCTACGAGCAGTACTTC. Protein: CASSLGPTGGSYEQYF.

Regarding this clone: The same CDR3 also results from other DNA sequences found in this sample. The J gene is TRBJ2-1, the V gene TRBV27; no clear D. The CDR3 totals 11 residues. Germline V lookup: CDR1 MNHEY, CDR2 SMNVEV (reference sequence). Trimming removed 6 bases at V and 8 bases at J, with 8 bases between. CDR3 coding DNA: TGTGCCAGCAGCCTGGGCTATGAGCAGTTCTTC. Protein: CASSLGYEQFF.

This chain links TRBV9 with TRBJ2-2; no definite D call. V gave up 4 bases and J gave up 7 bases, with 5 bases separating them. Germline CDR1 reads SGDLS; CDR2 reads YYNGEE. The CDR3 sequence is 11 residues long. The CDR3 sequence is CASSLDGELFF. Written as DNA, the CDR3 is TGTGCCAGCAGCCTGGACGGGGAGCTGTTTTTT.